Ten or more counts support the clone carrying this TCR beta chain. What it recognizes is unknown. The data were taken from a study of Graves' ophthalmopathy and Graves' hyperthyroidism. Trimming took off 2 bases at V and 10 bases at J, with 15 bases between the two ends. This CDR3 has 15 amino acids. Germline V lookup: CDR1 ENHRY, CDR2 SYGVKD. Study conclusions and caveats: Between ophthalmopathy and stable hyperthyroidism, a 13-signature model drew a separation with 87.88% sensitivity and 70% to 84% specificity.

For donors with ophthalmopathy, the disease showed moderate-to-severe activity, reached CAS ≥3 and NOSPECS ≥4, and had lasted under 3 months. The authors amplified TCR beta CDR3 regions, and they did so from RNA transcripts for repertoire sequencing. RT-PCR with HTBI primers came first, then second-round multiplex PCR. TCRdb itself ran the multiplex PCR reads through MiXCR, one entry per CDR3 protein. The sample includes hundreds of thousands of distinct CDR3 sequences, just over 40% of them seen just once. The sequencing sample was made of peripheral blood. The chain recombines TRBV10-3 with TRBJ1-6; D might be TRBD1 (5 bases). This TCR was sampled from an adult man with Graves' ophthalmopathy. DNA for the CDR3: TGTGCCATCAGTGAGGGGGGGGTCCCGGACTCACCCCTCCACTTT. This gives the protein CAISEGGVPDSPLHF.